Below, one TCR beta chain is given with its context. Its antigen is still unknown. This CDR3 comprises 16 residues. CDR1 and CDR2 (germline): MDHEN, SYDVKM. V trimming: 6 bases; J trimming: 9 bases; junction bases outside the gene matches: 12. The data are from a study of blood T cells in healthy people across ages. General study findings and limits: Donors of long life had a larger count of naive CD4+ cells and greater diversity than aged donors. Those diversity estimates obtained from one million T cells were thought to be underestimates.

Then a second PCR, running about 6 to 11 cycles, was carried out with a sample-barcoded 5' primer and a J-beta primer mix. TCRdb processed the 5' RACE reads anew with MiXCR; each CDR3 protein has one entry. Counted here are roughly 2 million distinct CDR3 sequences, roughly 52% occurring once; the ten biggest clones make up around 2.1%. The source material was blood. The V call is TRBV28, the J call TRBJ2-5; 14 nucleotides match TRBD2. This clonotype originated in a middle-aged woman in good health. This chain's CDR3 is CASSLGTSGGAGAQYF. The CDR3, as DNA: TGTGCCAGCAGCCTAGGGACTAGCGGGGGTGCGGGGGCCCAGTACTTC.